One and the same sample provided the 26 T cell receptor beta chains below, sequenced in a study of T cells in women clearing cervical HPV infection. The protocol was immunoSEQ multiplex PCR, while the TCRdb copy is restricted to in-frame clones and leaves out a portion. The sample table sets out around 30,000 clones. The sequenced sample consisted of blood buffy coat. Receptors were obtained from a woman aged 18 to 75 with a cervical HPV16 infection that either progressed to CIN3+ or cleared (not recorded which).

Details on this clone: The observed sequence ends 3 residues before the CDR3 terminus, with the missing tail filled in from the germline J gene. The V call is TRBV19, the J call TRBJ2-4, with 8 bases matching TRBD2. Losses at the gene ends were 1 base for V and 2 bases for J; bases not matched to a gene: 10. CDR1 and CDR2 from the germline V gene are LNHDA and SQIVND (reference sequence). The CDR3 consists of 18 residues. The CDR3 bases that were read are TGTGCCAGTAGTATAGTAGGCAGCGGGAGCTTGACCAAAAACATT. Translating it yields CASSIVGSGSLTKNI. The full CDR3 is CASSIVGSGSLTKNIQYF. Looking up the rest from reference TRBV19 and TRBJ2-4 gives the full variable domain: DGGITQSPKYLFRKEGQNVTLSCEQNLNHDAMYWYRQDPGQGLRLIYYSQIVNDFQKGDIAEGYSVSREKKESFPLTVTSAQKNPTAFYLCASSIVGSGSLTKNIQYFGAGTRLSVL.

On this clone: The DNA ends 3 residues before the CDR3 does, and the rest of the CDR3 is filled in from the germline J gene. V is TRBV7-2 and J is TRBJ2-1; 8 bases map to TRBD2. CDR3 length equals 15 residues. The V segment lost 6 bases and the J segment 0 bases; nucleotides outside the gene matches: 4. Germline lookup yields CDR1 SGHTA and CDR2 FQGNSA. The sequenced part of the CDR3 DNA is TGTGCCAGCAGTTCCGGGACTAGCTCCTACAATGAG. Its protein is CASSSGTSSYNE. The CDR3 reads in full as CASSSGTSSYNEQFF.

CDR3 loop: CASSFTESEKLFF. The DNA read from the CDR3 is TGTGCCAGCAGCTTTACAGAATCCGAAAAA. This chain joins TRBV7-9 and TRBJ1-4; no clear D. Sequencing ends 3 residues short of the CDR3 end; the germline J gene provides the rest. Germline V gene data show CDR1 as SEHNR and CDR2 as FQNEAQ (reference sequence). V gave up 3 bases and J gave up 8 bases, with 10 bases separating them. The CDR3 length is 13 residues.

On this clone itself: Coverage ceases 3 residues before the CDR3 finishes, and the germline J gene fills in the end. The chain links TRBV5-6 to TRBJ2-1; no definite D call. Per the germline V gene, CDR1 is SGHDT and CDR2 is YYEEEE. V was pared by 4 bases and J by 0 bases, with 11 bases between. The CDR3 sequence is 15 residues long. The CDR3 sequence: CASSRRSSSYNEQFF. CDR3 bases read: TGTGCCAGCAGCCGAAGATCCAGCTCCTACAATGAG.

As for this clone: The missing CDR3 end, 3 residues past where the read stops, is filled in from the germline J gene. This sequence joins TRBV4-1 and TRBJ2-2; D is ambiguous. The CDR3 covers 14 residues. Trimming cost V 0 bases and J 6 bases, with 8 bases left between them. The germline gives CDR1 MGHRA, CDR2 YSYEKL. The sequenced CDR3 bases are TGCGCCAGCAGCCAAGATCAACTTTCCGGGGAG. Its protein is CASSQDQLSGE. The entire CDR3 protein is CASSQDQLSGELFF.

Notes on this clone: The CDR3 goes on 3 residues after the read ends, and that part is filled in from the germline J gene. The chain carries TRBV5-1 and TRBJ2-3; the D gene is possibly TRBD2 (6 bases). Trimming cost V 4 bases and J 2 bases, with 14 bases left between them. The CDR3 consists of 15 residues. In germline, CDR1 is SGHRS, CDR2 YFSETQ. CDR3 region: CASSRDGRDTDTQYF. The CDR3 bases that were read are TGCGCCAGCAGCCGCGACGGGCGGGACACAGATACG.

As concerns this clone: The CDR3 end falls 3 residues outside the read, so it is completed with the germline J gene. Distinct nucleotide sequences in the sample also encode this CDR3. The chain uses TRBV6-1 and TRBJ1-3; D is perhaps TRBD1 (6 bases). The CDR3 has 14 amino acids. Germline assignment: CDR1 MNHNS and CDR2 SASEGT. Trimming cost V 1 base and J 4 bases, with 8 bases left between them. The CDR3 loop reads CASSEEGTGNTIYF. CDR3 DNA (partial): TGTGCCAGCAGTGAAGAGGGGACAGGAAACACC.

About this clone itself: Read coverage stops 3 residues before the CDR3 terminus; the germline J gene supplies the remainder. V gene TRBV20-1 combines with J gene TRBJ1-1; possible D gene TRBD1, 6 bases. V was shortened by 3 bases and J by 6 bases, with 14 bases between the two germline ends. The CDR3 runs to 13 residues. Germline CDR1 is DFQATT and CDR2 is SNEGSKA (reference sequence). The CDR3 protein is CSASGGGRSEAFF. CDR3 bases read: TGCAGTGCTAGTGGCGGGGGCAGATCTGAA.

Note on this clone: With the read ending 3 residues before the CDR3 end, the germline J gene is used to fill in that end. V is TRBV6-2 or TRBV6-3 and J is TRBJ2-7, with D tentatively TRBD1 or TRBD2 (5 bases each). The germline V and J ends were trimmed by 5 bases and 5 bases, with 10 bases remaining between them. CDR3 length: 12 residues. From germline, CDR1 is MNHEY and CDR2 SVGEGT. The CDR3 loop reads CASSKRGNEQYF. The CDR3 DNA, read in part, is TGTGCCAGCAGTAAGAGGGGTAACGAG.

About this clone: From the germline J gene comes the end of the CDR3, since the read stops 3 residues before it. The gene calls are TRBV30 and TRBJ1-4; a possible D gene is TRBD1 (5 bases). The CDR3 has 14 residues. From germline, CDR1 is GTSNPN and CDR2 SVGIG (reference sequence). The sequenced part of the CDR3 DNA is TGTGCCTGGAGTCTCTGGTCTGGGGCCAACGTA. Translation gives CAWSLWSGANV. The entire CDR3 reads CAWSLWSGANVLFF.

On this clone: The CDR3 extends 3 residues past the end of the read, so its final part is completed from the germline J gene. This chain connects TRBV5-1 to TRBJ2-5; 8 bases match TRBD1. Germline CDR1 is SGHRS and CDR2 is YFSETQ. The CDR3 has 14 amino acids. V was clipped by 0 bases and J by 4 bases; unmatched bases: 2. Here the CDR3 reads CASSLGTGRETQYF. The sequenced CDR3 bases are TGCGCCAGCAGCTTGGGGACAGGGAGAGAGACC.

CDR3 bases read: TGTGCCAGTAGTTTGGGGACAGGGGGAACTCAGCCG. Translating it yields CASSLGTGGTQP. The whole CDR3 is CASSLGTGGTQPQYF. This chain joins TRBV19 and TRBJ2-3, with 11 bases lining up with TRBD1. The missing CDR3 end, 3 residues past where the read stops, is filled in from the germline J gene. Germline V gives CDR1 LNHDA, CDR2 SQIVND (reference sequence). The CDR3 consists of 15 residues.

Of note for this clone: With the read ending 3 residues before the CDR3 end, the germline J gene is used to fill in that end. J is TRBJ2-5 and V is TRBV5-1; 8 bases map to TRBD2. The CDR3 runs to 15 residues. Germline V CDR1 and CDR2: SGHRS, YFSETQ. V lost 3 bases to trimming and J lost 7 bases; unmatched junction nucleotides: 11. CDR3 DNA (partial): TGCGCCAGCAGCTCAGGTAGCGGGGATAGCGGGACC. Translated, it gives CASSSGSGDSGT. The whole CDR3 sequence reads CASSSGSGDSGTQYF.

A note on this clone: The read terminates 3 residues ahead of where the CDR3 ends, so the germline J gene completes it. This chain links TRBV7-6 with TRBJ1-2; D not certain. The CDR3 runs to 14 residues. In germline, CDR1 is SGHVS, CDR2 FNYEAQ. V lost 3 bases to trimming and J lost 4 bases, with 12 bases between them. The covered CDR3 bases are TGTGCCAGCAGCTTTATTAGAGACTGCTATGGC. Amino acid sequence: CASSFIRDCYG. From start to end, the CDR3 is CASSFIRDCYGYTF.

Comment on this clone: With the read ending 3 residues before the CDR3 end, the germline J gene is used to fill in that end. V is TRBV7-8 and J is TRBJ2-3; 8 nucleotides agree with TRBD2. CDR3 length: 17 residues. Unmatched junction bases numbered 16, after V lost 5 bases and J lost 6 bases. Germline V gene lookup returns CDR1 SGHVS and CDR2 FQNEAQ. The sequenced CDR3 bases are TGTGCCAGCAGCCGGACCGGGACTAGTCGTTTCTCGGATACG. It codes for CASSRTGTSRFSDT. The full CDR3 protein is CASSRTGTSRFSDTQYF.

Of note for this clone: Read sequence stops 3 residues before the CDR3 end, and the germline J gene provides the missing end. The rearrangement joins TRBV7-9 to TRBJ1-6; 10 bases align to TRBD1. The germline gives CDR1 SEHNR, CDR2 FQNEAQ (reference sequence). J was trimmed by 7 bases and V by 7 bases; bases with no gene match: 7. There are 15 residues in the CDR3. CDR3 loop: CASTDRGLGNSPLHF. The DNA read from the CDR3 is TGTGCCAGCACTGACAGGGGGCTTGGGAATTCACCC.

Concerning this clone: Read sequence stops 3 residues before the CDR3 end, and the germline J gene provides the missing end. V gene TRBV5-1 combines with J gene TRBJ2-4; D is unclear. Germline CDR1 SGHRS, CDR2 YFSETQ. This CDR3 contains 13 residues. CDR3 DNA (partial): TGCGCCAGCAGCCCCGACAAGGATCAGCCT. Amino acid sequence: CASSPDKDQP. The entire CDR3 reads CASSPDKDQPQYF.

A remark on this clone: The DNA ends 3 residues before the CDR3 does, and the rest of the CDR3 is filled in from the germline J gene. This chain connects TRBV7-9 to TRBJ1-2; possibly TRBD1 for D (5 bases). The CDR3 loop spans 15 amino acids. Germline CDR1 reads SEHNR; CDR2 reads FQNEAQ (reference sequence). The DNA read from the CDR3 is TGTGCCAGCAGCAGGAGGCAGCGGGGGGTCAATGAC. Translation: CASSRRQRGVND. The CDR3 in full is CASSRRQRGVNDYTF.

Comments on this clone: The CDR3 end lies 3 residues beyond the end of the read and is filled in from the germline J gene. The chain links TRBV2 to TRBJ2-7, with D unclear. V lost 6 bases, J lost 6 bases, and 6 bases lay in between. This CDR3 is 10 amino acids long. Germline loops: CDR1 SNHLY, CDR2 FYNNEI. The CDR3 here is CASSYSEQYF. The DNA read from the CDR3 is TGTGCCAGCAGCTATAGCGAG. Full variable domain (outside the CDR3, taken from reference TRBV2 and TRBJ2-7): EPEVTQTPSHQVTQMGQEVILRCVPISNHLYFYWYRQILGQKVEFLVSFYNNEISEKSEIFDDQFSVERPDGSNFTLKIRSTKLEDSAMYFCASSYSEQYFGPGTRLTVT.

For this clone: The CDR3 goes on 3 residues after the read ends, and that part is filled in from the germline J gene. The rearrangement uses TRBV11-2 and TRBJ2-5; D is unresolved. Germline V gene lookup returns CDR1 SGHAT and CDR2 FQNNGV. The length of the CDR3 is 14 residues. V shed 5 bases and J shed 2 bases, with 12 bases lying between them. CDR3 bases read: TGTGCCAGCAGCACCCGACACACTCAAGAGACC. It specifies CASSTRHTQET. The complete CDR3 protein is CASSTRHTQETQYF. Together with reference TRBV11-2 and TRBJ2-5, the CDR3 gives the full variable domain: EAGVAQSPRYKIIEKRQSVAFWCNPISGHATLYWYQQILGQGPKLLIQFQNNGVVDDSQLPKDRFSAERLKGVDSTLKIQPAKLEDSAVYLCASSTRHTQETQYFGPGTRLLVL.

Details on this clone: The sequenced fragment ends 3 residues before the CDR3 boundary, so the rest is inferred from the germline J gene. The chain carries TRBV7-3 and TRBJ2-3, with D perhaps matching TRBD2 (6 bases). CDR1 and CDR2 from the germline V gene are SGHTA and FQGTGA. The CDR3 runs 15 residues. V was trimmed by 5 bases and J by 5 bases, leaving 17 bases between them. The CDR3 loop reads CASSPGTFGKDTQYF. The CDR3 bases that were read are TGTGCCAGCAGCCCCGGGACTTTCGGTAAAGATACG.

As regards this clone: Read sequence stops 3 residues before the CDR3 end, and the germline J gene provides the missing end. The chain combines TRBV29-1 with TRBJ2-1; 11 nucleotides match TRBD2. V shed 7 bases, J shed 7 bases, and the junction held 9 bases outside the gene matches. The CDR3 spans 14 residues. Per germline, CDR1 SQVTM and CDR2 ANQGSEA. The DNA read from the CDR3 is TGCAGCGCTAGTAGCGGGGGGGCTTATAATGAG. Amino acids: CSASSGGAYNE. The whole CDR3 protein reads CSASSGGAYNEQFF.

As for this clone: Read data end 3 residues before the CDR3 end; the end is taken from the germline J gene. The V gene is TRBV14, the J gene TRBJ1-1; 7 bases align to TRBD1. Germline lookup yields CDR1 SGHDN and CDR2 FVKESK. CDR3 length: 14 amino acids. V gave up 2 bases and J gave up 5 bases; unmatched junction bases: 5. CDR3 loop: CASSQRQGGTEAFF. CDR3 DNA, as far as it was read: TGTGCCAGCAGCCAACGACAGGGCGGAACTGAA.

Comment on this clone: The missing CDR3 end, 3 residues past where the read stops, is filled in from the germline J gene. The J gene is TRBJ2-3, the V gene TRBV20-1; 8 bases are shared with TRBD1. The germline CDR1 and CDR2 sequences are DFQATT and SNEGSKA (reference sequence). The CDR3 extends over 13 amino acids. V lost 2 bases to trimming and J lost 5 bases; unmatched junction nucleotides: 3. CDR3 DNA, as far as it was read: TGCAGTGCTAGACAGGGGGCAGGAGATACG. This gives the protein CSARQGAGDT. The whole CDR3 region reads CSARQGAGDTQYF.

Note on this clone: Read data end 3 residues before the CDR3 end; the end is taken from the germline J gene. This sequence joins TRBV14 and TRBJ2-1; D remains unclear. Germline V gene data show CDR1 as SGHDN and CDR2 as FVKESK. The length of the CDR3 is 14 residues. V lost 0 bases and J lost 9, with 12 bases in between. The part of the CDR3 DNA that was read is TGTGCCAGCAGCCAAGATCAAGCGCGAGGTGAG. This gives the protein CASSQDQARGE. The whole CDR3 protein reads CASSQDQARGEQFF.

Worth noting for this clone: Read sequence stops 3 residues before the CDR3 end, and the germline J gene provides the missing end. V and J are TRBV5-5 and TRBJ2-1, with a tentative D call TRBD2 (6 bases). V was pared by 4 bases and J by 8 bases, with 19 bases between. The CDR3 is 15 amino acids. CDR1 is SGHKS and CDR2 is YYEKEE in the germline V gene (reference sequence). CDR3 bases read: TGTGCCAGCAGCCCCCCCGGGACTTTCGGCGATGAG. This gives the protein CASSPPGTFGDE. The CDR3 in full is CASSPPGTFGDEQFF.